These 11 T cell receptor beta chains came from one sample sequenced in a study of OX40 agonist ivuxolimab in advanced cancers. Profiling relied on immunoSEQ multiplex PCR, and the TCRdb table lists in-frame clones only, not all of them. Of tens of thousands of clones in the sample, around 85% were seen once. Sequenced material: CD4+ or CD8+ T cells sorted from blood, taken in a trial of the OX40 agonist ivuxolimab. Every receptor here comes from an adult with an advanced solid tumor such as melanoma, head and neck, liver or kidney cancer.

The chain combines TRBV30 with TRBJ1-5; the match to TRBD1 covers 7 bases. The CDR3 has 13 residues. V shed 1 base and J 7 bases; nucleotides not matched to a gene: 4. The germline V gene has CDR1 GTSNPN and CDR2 SVGIG (reference sequence). CDR3 DNA: TGTGCCTGGAGTGGGACAGGAGGACAGCCCCAGCATTTT. Protein: CAWSGTGGQPQHF.

The chain employs TRBV11-2 and TRBJ2-5; 11 bases are shared with TRBD2. The CDR3 extends over 16 amino acids. From germline, CDR1 is SGHAT and CDR2 FQNNGV. V was pared by 4 bases and J by 0 bases, with 4 bases of the junction left unmatched. CDR3 in amino acids: CASSYRLAGYQETQYF. CDR3 DNA: TGTGCCAGCAGCTACCGACTAGCGGGGTACCAAGAGACCCAGTACTTC. Supplemented by reference TRBV11-2 and TRBJ2-5, the full variable domain reads EAGVAQSPRYKIIEKRQSVAFWCNPISGHATLYWYQQILGQGPKLLIQFQNNGVVDDSQLPKDRFSAERLKGVDSTLKIQPAKLEDSAVYLCASSYRLAGYQETQYFGPGTRLLVL.

This sequence joins TRBV7-6 and TRBJ1-2; 8 positions match TRBD1. There are 14 residues in the CDR3. Losses at the gene ends were 5 bases for V and 2 bases for J; bases not matched to a gene: 4. Germline V gene data show CDR1 as SGHVS and CDR2 as FNYEAQ. In nucleotides, the CDR3 is TGTGCCAGCAGCCTCAACAGGGGGAACTATGGCTACACCTTC. Translation gives CASSLNRGNYGYTF.

V is TRBV7-9 and J is TRBJ2-7, with D hard to call. Per the germline V gene, CDR1 is SEHNR and CDR2 is FQNEAQ (reference sequence). V was pared by 8 bases and J by 4 bases, with 9 bases between. The CDR3 contains 11 residues. CDR3 nucleotides: TGTGCCAGCGGATATCTTTACGAGCAGTACTTC. Translating it yields CASGYLYEQYF.

The chain combines TRBV28 with TRBJ2-1; no clear D gene. CDR3 size: 14 residues. The germline V gene encodes CDR1 MDHEN and CDR2 SYDVKM. The ends were cut back, 3 bases at V and 0 bases at J, with 6 bases in the middle. The CDR3 sequence: CASSLESSYNEQFF. In nucleotides, the CDR3 is TGTGCCAGCAGTTTGGAGAGCTCCTACAATGAGCAGTTCTTC.

V and J are TRBV27 and TRBJ2-4; TRBD1 matches 7 bases. V gave up 6 bases and J gave up 3 bases; unmatched junction bases: 5. The germline gives CDR1 MNHEY, CDR2 SMNVEV (reference sequence). There are 14 residues in the CDR3. CDR3 sequence: CASSGTVHKNIQYF. CDR3 bases: TGTGCCAGCAGCGGGACAGTCCACAAAAACATTCAGTACTTC.

The chain recombines TRBV15 with TRBJ1-2, with D possibly TRBD1 on 6 matching bases. The germline V and J ends were trimmed by 3 bases and 8 bases, with 16 bases remaining between them. Germline loops: CDR1 LNHNV, CDR2 YYDKDF (reference sequence). The CDR3 runs to 14 residues. This chain's CDR3 is CATSSAPRGGGYTF. In nucleotides, the CDR3 is TGTGCCACCAGCAGCGCCCCCAGGGGAGGCGGCTACACCTTC.

This clone appeared a single time. Here the CDR3 DNA reads TGTGCCAGCAGTAACCGGACTAGCGGCAATGAGCAGTTCTTC. Protein product: CASSNRTSGNEQFF. The V call is TRBV28, the J call TRBJ2-1; 10 bases agree with TRBD2. The germline gives CDR1 MDHEN, CDR2 SYDVKM. V dropped 5 bases and J dropped 6; count of bases not matched to a gene: 4. The CDR3 totals 14 residues.

This clone appeared once. V gene TRBV27 combines with J gene TRBJ2-7, with D perhaps given as TRBD1 or TRBD2 (5 bases each). From germline, CDR1 is MNHEY and CDR2 SMNVEV (reference sequence). This CDR3 comprises 14 residues. The V end lost 5 bases, the J end lost 2 bases, and 13 bases lay between the germline ends. As DNA, the CDR3 is TGTGCCAGCAGTAGGGGACGGACCACCTACGAGCAGTACTTC. It specifies CASSRGRTTYEQYF.

This clone has a single count. This chain links TRBV5-1 with TRBJ2-3, with 7 bases that match TRBD1. The CDR3 is 15 residues long. Per the germline V gene, CDR1 is SGHRS and CDR2 is YFSETQ. The trim removed 3 bases at V and 2 bases at J, leaving 6 bases unmatched. The CDR3 is CASSSETGLTDTQYF. CDR3 nucleotide sequence: TGCGCCAGCAGCTCGGAGACAGGGCTCACAGATACGCAGTATTTT.

The chain is built from TRBV5-6 and TRBJ2-5, with 9 bases identical to TRBD1. CDR3 length equals 15 residues. V lost 6 bases to trimming and J lost 5 bases; unmatched junction nucleotides: 11. Germline V lookup: CDR1 SGHDT, CDR2 YYEEEE. CDR3 nucleotide sequence: TGTGCCAGCATGTGGTCGACAGGGGGAGGTGAGACCCAGTACTTC. This codes for CASMWSTGGGETQYF.